These 26 T cell receptor beta chains were all obtained from the same sample, sequenced in a study of blood T cells in healthy people across ages. Through a sample-barcoded 5' primer and a J-beta primer mix, a second PCR was run for roughly 6 to 11 cycles. MiXCR, run by TCRdb on the 5' RACE reads, gives a single entry per CDR3 protein. The repertoire includes some 710,000 distinct CDR3 sequences, about half of them detected once, and roughly 20% sits in the top ten. Sequenced material: blood. These receptors came from an elderly man in good health.

The chain couples TRBV4-2 to TRBJ2-5, with D uncertain. The CDR3 covers 13 residues. The V gene's germline CDR1 is LGHNA and CDR2 YNFKEQ. Trimming pared 1 base from V and 3 bases from J, leaving 6 bases between. The DNA of the CDR3 is TGTGCCAGCAGCCAAGCGGCAGAAGAGACCCAGTACTTC. Encoded protein: CASSQAAEETQYF.

This clonotype appeared a few times. The chain has TRBV20-1 and TRBJ2-1; the match to TRBD1 covers 8 bases. Germline V gene data show CDR1 as DFQATT and CDR2 as SNEGSKA (reference sequence). With V trimmed by 6 bases and J by 15 bases, 19 bases remained unmatched. The CDR3 runs 14 residues. The CDR3 DNA sequence: TGCAGTGCCGAAAAACTCCCGGGACAGGATACTAGGTTCTTC. Translated, it gives CSAEKLPGQDTRFF.

The chain recombines TRBV6-1 with TRBJ2-3; no reliable D call. V gave up 4 bases and J gave up 2 bases, with 4 bases separating them. This CDR3 spans 12 amino acids. Germline CDR1 MNHNS, CDR2 SASEGT. Written as DNA, the CDR3 is TGTGCCAGCAGTGGATACACAGATACGCAGTATTTT. Encoded protein: CASSGYTDTQYF.

This clonotype was seen more than once but under ten times. J is TRBJ2-7 and V is TRBV20-1, with 7 bases that match TRBD2. V shed 7 bases, J shed 1 base, and the junction held 7 bases outside the gene matches. This CDR3 contains 13 residues. Per the germline V gene, CDR1 is DFQATT and CDR2 is SNEGSKA (reference sequence). CDR3: CSGGGWRSYEQYF. The CDR3, as DNA: TGCAGTGGGGGGGGTTGGAGATCCTACGAGCAGTACTTC.

The chain combines TRBV10-1 with TRBJ2-7; 9 bases align to TRBD1. Germline values: CDR1 WNHNN, CDR2 SYGVQD (reference sequence). This CDR3 spans 15 amino acids. Germline trimming cut 3 bases from V and 3 bases from J; bases unmatched to any gene: 6. The CDR3 nucleotides read TGCGCCAGCAGTGACCCGGGGACAGGGTACTACGAGCAGTACTTC. Protein product: CASSDPGTGYYEQYF.

The rearrangement joins TRBV5-1 to TRBJ2-7; 9 bases line up with TRBD1. Germline CDR1 SGHRS, CDR2 YFSETQ. CDR3 size: 15 residues. J lost 7 bases, V lost 2 bases, and 10 bases had no gene match. CDR3 protein: CASSFFGTGWNEQYF. CDR3 in DNA: TGCGCCAGCAGCTTCTTCGGGACAGGGTGGAATGAGCAGTACTTC.

The chain recombines TRBV5-1 with TRBJ2-7; 9 nucleotides agree with TRBD1. CDR3 size: 15 residues. Germline V gene data show CDR1 as SGHRS and CDR2 as YFSETQ. The J segment lost 2 bases and the V segment lost 4 bases, leaving 7 bases of the junction unmatched. CDR3 sequence (DNA): TGCGCCAGCAGCACTGCCGGGACAGGGCCCTACGAGCAGTACTTC. Its protein product is CASSTAGTGPYEQYF.

The rearrangement links TRBV28 to TRBJ2-1, with D possibly being TRBD1 (6 bases). The J call is doubtful: the DNA matches TRBJ2-7 better. This CDR3 is 15 amino acids long. The germline V gene encodes CDR1 MDHEN and CDR2 SYDVKM. DNA of the CDR3: TGTGCCAGCAGTTTTCGAGGACAGCCCTACAATGAGCAGTACTTC. Protein product: CASSFRGQPYNEQYF.

This clonotype occurred many times. This sequence joins TRBV20-1 and TRBJ2-1, with 7 bases that match TRBD1. The germline V gene encodes CDR1 DFQATT and CDR2 SNEGSKA (reference sequence). V was pared by 5 bases and J by 4 bases, with 5 bases of the junction left unmatched. The CDR3 is 13 amino acids. The CDR3 spells CSAGGQDYNEQFF. CDR3 in DNA: TGCAGTGCTGGCGGACAGGATTACAATGAGCAGTTCTTC.

This clonotype was seen a handful of times. This chain uses TRBV2 with TRBJ1-4; 9 bases are a match to TRBD1. Looked up from germline, CDR1 is SNHLY and CDR2 is FYNNEI. This CDR3 spans 14 amino acids. With V trimmed by 6 bases and J by 5 bases, 4 bases remained unmatched. The CDR3 DNA sequence: TGTGCCAGCAGACCGGGACAGGGAAATGAAAAACTGTTTTTT. Translating gives CASRPGQGNEKLFF.

This clonotype showed up just a few times. This rearrangement joins TRBV7-2 to TRBJ2-5; 8 bases match TRBD1. Losses at the gene ends were 5 bases for V and 3 bases for J; bases not matched to a gene: 5. CDR3 length equals 14 residues. The germline V gene has CDR1 SGHTA and CDR2 FQGNSA. The CDR3 bases are TGTGCCAGCAGCCCCCAGGACAGGGAAGAGACCCAGTACTTC. Encoded protein: CASSPQDREETQYF.

The V call is TRBV4-2, the J call TRBJ1-1; TRBD1 is a possible D gene (6 bases). CDR3 length: 17 residues. The ends were cut back, 0 bases at V and 2 bases at J, with 16 bases in the middle. The germline V gene has CDR1 LGHNA and CDR2 YNFKEQ. For the CDR3, the DNA is TGTGCCAGCAGCCAAGATGGTTGGGAAGGGACAAACACTGAAGCTTTCTTT. Protein product: CASSQDGWEGTNTEAFF.

The rearrangement links TRBV2 to TRBJ2-7; no reliable D call. From germline, CDR1 is SNHLY and CDR2 FYNNEI. The V and J ends lost 3 bases and 2 bases respectively, with 8 bases between them. The CDR3 has 13 amino acids. The CDR3 reads CASSDRSAYEQYF. The DNA of the CDR3 is TGTGCCAGCAGTGACAGGTCAGCCTACGAGCAGTACTTC.

This chain uses TRBV20-1 with TRBJ2-7; 10 bases align to TRBD1. CDR1 and CDR2 from the germline V gene are DFQATT and SNEGSKA (reference sequence). J was trimmed by 3 bases and V by 6 bases; bases with no gene match: 5. The CDR3 covers 13 residues. For the CDR3, the DNA is TGCAGTGCCAAAGGGACAGGGGTCTACGAGCAGTACTTC. It yields the protein CSAKGTGVYEQYF.

For the CDR3, the DNA is TGTGCCAGCAGCTCTCGAGAATCCTACGAGCAGTACTTC. Translated: CASSSRESYEQYF. The chain links TRBV7-9 to TRBJ2-7; D is undetermined. The CDR3 contains 13 residues. The germline V gene has CDR1 SEHNR and CDR2 FQNEAQ (reference sequence). Deletions cut 4 bases from V and 1 base from J, with 8 bases between. The variable domain in full, with the rest retrieved from reference TRBV7-9 and TRBJ2-7, is DTGVSQNPRHKITKRGQNVTFRCDPISEHNRLYWYRQTLGQGPEFLTYFQNEAQLEKSRLLSDRFSAERPKGSFSTLEIQRTEQGDSAMYLCASSSRESYEQYFGPGTRLTVT.

The sample holds a few counts of this clonotype. For the CDR3, the DNA is TGTGCCAGCACCCCCTCGGGAAGTTCCTATGGCTACACCTTC. Translation gives CASTPSGSSYGYTF. V is TRBV28 and J is TRBJ1-2; D is unclear. CDR3 length equals 14 residues. CDR1 and CDR2 (germline): MDHEN, SYDVKM. Deletions cut 7 bases from V and 4 bases from J, with 16 bases between.

This clonotype has only a few counts. This chain links TRBV7-2 with TRBJ2-7, with TRBD1 matching over 7 bases. The CDR3 loop spans 16 amino acids. Germline V gene sequence: CDR1 SGHTA, CDR2 FQGNSA. V dropped 2 bases and J dropped 0; count of bases not matched to a gene: 7. The CDR3 DNA follows: TGTGCCAGCAGCTTACCCTCGGGACAGAGCTCCTACGAGCAGTACTTC. Protein sequence: CASSLPSGQSSYEQYF.

This clonotype has only a few counts. The chain recombines TRBV7-2 with TRBJ2-1, with 9 bases identical to TRBD1. V lost 1 base to trimming and J lost 6 bases; unmatched junction nucleotides: 4. The germline CDR1 and CDR2 sequences are SGHTA and FQGNSA. CDR3 length: 15 amino acids. CDR3 nucleotide sequence: TGTGCCAGCAGCTTAGGGAGACAGGGGGTCAATGAGCAGTTCTTC. Its translation: CASSLGRQGVNEQFF.

This clonotype came up many times. The chain combines TRBV12-3 or TRBV12-4 with TRBJ2-1, with 9 positions matching TRBD1. The CDR3 runs to 16 residues. V lost 2 bases to trimming and J lost 7 bases; unmatched junction nucleotides: 9. The CDR3 bases are TGTGCCAGCAGTTTAACCCCGGGACAGGGTAGGAATGAGCAGTTCTTC. This encodes CASSLTPGQGRNEQFF.

The chain uses TRBV6-2 or TRBV6-3 and TRBJ2-1; D gene unclear. V was shortened by 0 bases and J by 0 bases, with 15 bases between the two germline ends. CDR1 MNHEY and CDR2 SVGEGT come from the germline V gene. The CDR3 has 18 residues. The CDR3 sequence is CASSYSTAGGLSYNEQFF. The CDR3 bases are TGTGCCAGCAGTTACTCGACTGCTGGCGGTCTCTCCTACAATGAGCAGTTCTTC.

This clonotype has just a few counts. The DNA of the CDR3 is TGTGCCAGCAGTTTAGACTTTGATTCCTACGAGCAGTACTTC. It is translated as CASSLDFDSYEQYF. The chain recombines TRBV12-3 or TRBV12-4 with TRBJ2-7; no clear D. V was clipped by 1 base and J by 1 base, with 8 bases between them. The CDR3 consists of 14 residues.

This clonotype was seen ten or more times. The rearrangement links TRBV12-3 or TRBV12-4 to TRBJ2-5, with 8 bases that match TRBD1. J was trimmed by 2 bases and V by 10 bases; bases with no gene match: 6. The CDR3 covers 13 residues. The CDR3 is CATRDRNQETQYF. The CDR3 nucleotides read TGTGCCACCAGGGACAGGAATCAAGAGACCCAGTACTTC.

The chain recombines TRBV7-2 with TRBJ1-5, with D uncertain. Germline-derived CDR1 and CDR2 are SGHTA and FQGNSA. CDR3 length equals 16 residues. The V end was cut by 1 base, the J end by 1 base, with 11 bases between. The CDR3 DNA reads TGTGCCAGCAGCTTAGGTCAGAACTGGAGCAATCAGCCCCAGCATTTT. It encodes CASSLGQNWSNQPQHF.

The chain links TRBV12-3 or TRBV12-4 to TRBJ2-3, with 9 bases matching TRBD1. The CDR3 has 15 residues. V trimming: 7 bases; J trimming: 0 bases; junction bases outside the gene matches: 5. CDR3 protein: CASTTGTGSTDTQYF. The DNA of the CDR3 is TGTGCCAGCACAACCGGGACAGGGAGCACAGATACGCAGTATTTT.

The chain recombines TRBV28 with TRBJ1-2; D remains unclear. CDR3 size: 13 residues. CDR1 and CDR2 (germline): MDHEN, SYDVKM. The ends were cut back, 7 bases at V and 3 bases at J, with 12 bases in the middle. This chain's CDR3 is CASTKGGYYGYTF. The DNA for the CDR3 is TGTGCCAGCACTAAAGGAGGGTACTATGGCTACACCTTC.

The CDR3 spells CASSTAQGVGNEQFF. Written as DNA, the CDR3 is TGTGCCAGCAGCACTGCCCAGGGAGTGGGCAATGAGCAGTTCTTC. V and J are TRBV6-1 and TRBJ2-1; possibly TRBD1 or TRBD2 for D (5 bases each). The ends were cut back, 6 bases at V and 6 bases at J, with 18 bases in the middle. CDR3 length: 15 residues. Germline values: CDR1 MNHNS, CDR2 SASEGT.